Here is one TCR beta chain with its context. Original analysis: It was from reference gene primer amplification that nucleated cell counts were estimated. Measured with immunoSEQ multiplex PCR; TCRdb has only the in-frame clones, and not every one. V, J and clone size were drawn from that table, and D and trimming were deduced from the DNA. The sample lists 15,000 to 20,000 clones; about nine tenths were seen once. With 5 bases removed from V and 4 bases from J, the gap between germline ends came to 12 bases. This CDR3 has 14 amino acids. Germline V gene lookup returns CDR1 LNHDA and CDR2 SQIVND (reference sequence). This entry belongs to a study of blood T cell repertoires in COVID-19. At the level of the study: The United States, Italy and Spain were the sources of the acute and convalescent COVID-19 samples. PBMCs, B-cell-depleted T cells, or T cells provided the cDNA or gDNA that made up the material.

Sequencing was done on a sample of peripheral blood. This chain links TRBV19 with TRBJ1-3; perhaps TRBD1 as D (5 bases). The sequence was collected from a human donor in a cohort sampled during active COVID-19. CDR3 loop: CASSRQPPGNTIYF. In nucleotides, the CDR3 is TGTGCCAGTAGTCGACAGCCACCGGGAAACACCATATATTTT.